A single sample gave rise to the 27 T cell receptor beta chains below, sequenced in a study of PD-L1 blockade in urothelial cancer. The time point is: peripheral blood 6 weeks after treatment start. Profiling relied on immunoSEQ multiplex PCR, and the TCRdb table lists in-frame clones only, not all of them. There are roughly 76,000 clones in the sample; around 93% occur only once, and approximately 0.89% lies in the top ten. Sequenced here: PBMCs, sampled around atezolizumab (anti-PD-L1) treatment. The receptors were gathered from a woman of 80 years or more with urothelial cancer.

This clone came up a few times. The chain joins TRBV9 to TRBJ1-1, with D possibly matching TRBD1 (5 bases). The V gene lost 4 bases and the J gene lost 6 bases, with 19 bases spanning the gap. CDR3 length equals 15 residues. In germline, CDR1 is SGDLS, CDR2 YYNGEE. The DNA of the CDR3 is TGTGCCAGCAGCCCCAGGGTGGGGTTTCTCGCTGAAGCTTTCTTT. Its translation is CASSPRVGFLAEAFF.

The CDR3 bases are TGCGCCAGCAGCCAAGATACAGGAAACACCATATATTTT. As protein: CASSQDTGNTIYF. The chain uses TRBV4-1 and TRBJ1-3; D gene ambiguous. The CDR3 spans 13 residues. With 0 bases removed from V and 4 bases from J, the gap between germline ends came to 4 bases. The germline gives CDR1 MGHRA, CDR2 YSYEKL.

CDR3 protein: CASSSGLAGGTDTQYF. In DNA, the CDR3 is TGTGCCAGCAGCTCCGGACTAGCGGGAGGCACAGATACGCAGTATTTT. V usage is TRBV7-8 and J usage is TRBJ2-3; TRBD2 matches at 13 bases. The V gene's germline CDR1 is SGHVS and CDR2 FQNEAQ. V dropped 4 bases and J dropped 1; count of bases not matched to a gene: 2. The CDR3 is 16 amino acids.

This clone was picked up one time. This chain connects TRBV28 to TRBJ1-1; weak D call: TRBD1 (5 bases). The CDR3 length is 15 residues. The V and J ends lost 8 bases and 0 bases respectively, with 16 bases between them. The germline V gene encodes CDR1 MDHEN and CDR2 SYDVKM. In nucleotides, the CDR3 is TGTGCCAGCGGCGGCGGAGGGGCAGTGAACACTGAAGCTTTCTTT. Its translation is CASGGGGAVNTEAFF. Full variable domain (missing parts from reference TRBV28 and TRBJ1-1): DVKVTQSSRYLVKRTGEKVFLECVQDMDHENMFWYRQDPGLGLRLIYFSYDVKMKEKGDIPEGYSVSREKKERFSLILESASTNQTSMYLCASGGGGAVNTEAFFGQGTRLTVV.

V gene TRBV10-1 combines with J gene TRBJ2-7; 10 bases match TRBD1. CDR3 length: 14 amino acids. With 5 bases clipped from V and 4 bases from J, the junction kept 5 bases outside the gene matches. The V gene's germline CDR1 is WNHNN and CDR2 SYGVQD (reference sequence). CDR3 sequence (DNA): TGCGCCAGCAGTCACCGGGACAGGGGATACGAGCAGTACTTC. Translated, it gives CASSHRDRGYEQYF.

The chain joins TRBV2 to TRBJ2-7, with D possibly matching TRBD2 (6 bases). CDR3 length: 15 residues. The V and J ends lost 7 bases and 0 bases respectively, with 16 bases between them. Germline loops: CDR1 SNHLY, CDR2 FYNNEI. CDR3 nucleotide sequence: TGTGCCAGCATTTTAGCGGAGAGGGTCTCCTACGAGCAGTACTTC. Amino acids: CASILAERVSYEQYF.

The chain uses TRBV6-5 and TRBJ1-4; unclear D gene. CDR3 length equals 15 residues. V was trimmed by 5 bases and J by 8 bases, leaving 18 bases between them. The V gene's germline CDR1 is MNHEY and CDR2 SVGAGI. In nucleotides, the CDR3 is TGTGCCAGCAGTATTAAGGGCCACCCGGGGGAAAAACTGTTTTTT. Its translation is CASSIKGHPGEKLFF.

In DNA form, the CDR3 reads TGTGCCAGCAGCAGAGACACGGTCCCTTACGAGCAGTACTTC. This encodes CASSRDTVPYEQYF. This rearrangement joins TRBV7-9 to TRBJ2-7, with unresolved D. This CDR3 spans 14 amino acids. The germline V and J ends were trimmed by 5 bases and 4 bases, with 15 bases remaining between them. Per germline, CDR1 SEHNR and CDR2 FQNEAQ (reference sequence).

This rearrangement joins TRBV6-1 to TRBJ2-1; weak D call: TRBD1 (5 bases). The germline V gene has CDR1 MNHNS and CDR2 SASEGT. Trimming removed 4 bases at V and 4 bases at J, with 11 bases between. The CDR3 runs to 14 residues. This CDR3 reads CASSVTTEYNEQFF. DNA of the CDR3: TGTGCCAGCAGTGTAACGACAGAGTACAATGAGCAGTTCTTC.

The V call is TRBV9, the J call TRBJ1-4, with a weak D call TRBD1 (6 bases). CDR3 length: 15 residues. The V end lost 4 bases, the J end lost 3 bases, and 13 bases lay between the germline ends. Germline CDR1 and CDR2: SGDLS and YYNGEE. CDR3 amino acids: CASSPGGAPNEKLFF. CDR3 DNA: TGTGCCAGCAGCCCCGGGGGGGCCCCTAATGAAAAACTGTTTTTT.

This clone was detected only once. The V and J genes are TRBV27 and TRBJ2-3; 9 bases are shared with TRBD1. The CDR3 is 16 amino acids. The germline gives CDR1 MNHEY, CDR2 SMNVEV (reference sequence). The junction had 3 bases not matched to a gene; V was cut back by 0 bases and J by 2 bases. CDR3 DNA: TGTGCCAGCAGTTTATCCCGGGACAGGGTCACAGATACGCAGTATTTT. This translates into CASSLSRDRVTDTQYF.

The count of this clone is one. The V and J genes are TRBV5-4 and TRBJ2-3, with 7 bases matching TRBD2. The CDR3 has 14 amino acids. Germline V gene sequence: CDR1 SGHNT, CDR2 YYREEE (reference sequence). With V trimmed by 3 bases and J by 5 bases, 6 bases remained unmatched. CDR3 amino acids: CASSWGLNGDTQYF. In DNA form, the CDR3 reads TGTGCCAGCAGCTGGGGACTAAATGGAGATACGCAGTATTTT.

The CDR3 here is CASSLGSSGSAADTQYF. CDR3 nucleotides: TGTGCCAGCAGCTTGGGATCTAGCGGGAGCGCAGCAGATACGCAGTATTTT. J is TRBJ2-3 and V is TRBV5-4; 10 nucleotides line up with TRBD2. V was pared by 0 bases and J by 4 bases, with 8 bases of the junction left unmatched. The V gene's germline CDR1 is SGHNT and CDR2 YYREEE (reference sequence). This CDR3 has 17 residues.

CDR3 sequence: CASREDPGQSSYGYTF. In DNA, the CDR3 is TGTGCCAGCAGAGAGGACCCGGGACAGAGCAGCTATGGCTACACCTTC. The rearrangement uses TRBV7-9 and TRBJ1-2; 7 bases map to TRBD1. The germline V gene has CDR1 SEHNR and CDR2 FQNEAQ (reference sequence). J was trimmed by 4 bases and V by 6 bases; bases with no gene match: 14. The CDR3 has 16 amino acids.

V is TRBV27 and J is TRBJ2-7; 7 bases are a match to TRBD1. The CDR3 is 15 amino acids. Germline trimming cut 5 bases from V and 4 bases from J; bases unmatched to any gene: 11. CDR1 MNHEY and CDR2 SMNVEV come from the germline V gene (reference sequence). The CDR3 region is CASSLQGTEVYEQYF. The CDR3 coding sequence is TGTGCCAGCAGTCTACAGGGGACAGAAGTGTACGAGCAGTACTTC.

The rearrangement uses TRBV11-2 and TRBJ1-1; D not certain. CDR3 length: 12 amino acids. Germline V gene data show CDR1 as SGHAT and CDR2 as FQNNGV. Trimming removed 5 bases from V and 4 bases from J, with 8 bases in between. Here the CDR3 reads CASSILVTEAFF. The CDR3 region has the DNA TGTGCCAGCAGCATCTTAGTCACTGAAGCTTTCTTT. Full variable domain (rest looked up from reference TRBV11-2 and TRBJ1-1): EAGVAQSPRYKIIEKRQSVAFWCNPISGHATLYWYQQILGQGPKLLIQFQNNGVVDDSQLPKDRFSAERLKGVDSTLKIQPAKLEDSAVYLCASSILVTEAFFGQGTRLTVV.

This chain links TRBV15 with TRBJ2-5, with TRBD1 matching 7 bases. In germline, CDR1 is LNHNV, CDR2 YYDKDF (reference sequence). Trimming removed 2 bases from V and 2 bases from J; junction bases left unmatched: 5. The CDR3 runs to 15 residues. The CDR3 loop reads CATSRSKGQQETQYF. The CDR3, as DNA: TGTGCCACCAGCAGATCGAAGGGACAGCAAGAGACCCAGTACTTC.

The chain recombines TRBV5-5 with TRBJ1-5; D gene ambiguous. Looked up from germline, CDR1 is SGHKS and CDR2 is YYEKEE (reference sequence). Trimming removed 2 bases at V and 5 bases at J, with 8 bases between. The CDR3 is 13 residues long. CDR3 DNA sequence: TGTGCCAGCAGCTTCAATGCAGATCAGCCCCAGCATTTT. It translates to CASSFNADQPQHF.

The gene calls are TRBV6-5 and TRBJ2-7; 7 positions agree with TRBD1. The CDR3 contains 13 residues. V was clipped by 4 bases and J by 2 bases; unmatched bases: 2. Germline V gives CDR1 MNHEY, CDR2 SVGAGI. This CDR3 is CASSLQGTYEQYF. The CDR3 DNA reads as TGTGCCAGCAGTTTACAGGGGACCTACGAGCAGTACTTC.

This clone was detected once. V gene TRBV30 combines with J gene TRBJ1-4, with 7 bases identical to TRBD1. CDR3 length: 12 amino acids. V lost 4 bases, J lost 8 bases, and 4 bases stayed unmatched. The germline V gene encodes CDR1 GTSNPN and CDR2 SVGIG (reference sequence). CDR3 amino acids: CAWTPGQEKLFF. The DNA for the CDR3 is TGTGCCTGGACTCCGGGACAGGAAAAACTGTTTTTT. The entire variable domain, with the rest obtained from reference TRBV30 and TRBJ1-4, is as follows: SQTIHQWPATLVQPVGSPLSLECTVEGTSNPNLYWYRQAAGRGLQLLFYSVGIGQISSEVPQNLSASRPQDRQFILSSKKLLLSDSGFYLCAWTPGQEKLFFGSGTQLSVL.

The chain links TRBV10-3 to TRBJ2-7; D perhaps matches TRBD2 (6 bases). Trimming left V 3 bases short and J 3 bases short, with 15 bases between. The CDR3 extends over 15 amino acids. Per germline, CDR1 ENHRY and CDR2 SYGVKD. This chain's CDR3 is CAISDLTSIVYEQYF. DNA for the CDR3: TGTGCCATCAGTGATTTGACTAGTATAGTCTACGAGCAGTACTTC.

This chain uses TRBV6-1 with TRBJ2-5; TRBD1 agrees at 7 bases. The CDR3 is 15 residues long. Germline values: CDR1 MNHNS, CDR2 SASEGT. The V segment lost 0 bases and the J segment 2 bases; nucleotides outside the gene matches: 3. The CDR3 DNA follows: TGTGCCAGCAGTGAAGCGTGGGGACAGCAAGAGACCCAGTACTTC. The encoded protein is CASSEAWGQQETQYF.

The rearrangement joins TRBV5-1 to TRBJ2-5, with 8 bases lining up with TRBD1. Germline trimming cut 4 bases from V and 5 bases from J; bases unmatched to any gene: 7. The CDR3 is 14 residues long. CDR1 and CDR2 from the germline V gene are SGHRS and YFSETQ. CDR3 sequence (DNA): TGCGCCAGCAGCCCCACAGGGGGTTTGGAGACCCAGTACTTC. Protein product: CASSPTGGLETQYF. The full variable domain, in which reference TRBV5-1 and TRBJ2-5 provide the parts outside the CDR3, is KAGVTQTPRYLIKTRGQQVTLSCSPISGHRSVSWYQQTPGQGLQFLFEYFSETQRNKGNFPGRFSGRQFSNSRSEMNVSTLELGDSALYLCASSPTGGLETQYFGPGTRLLVL.

This chain connects TRBV25-1 to TRBJ1-2; 9 bases align to TRBD1. V was clipped by 4 bases and J by 5 bases; unmatched bases: 8. CDR3 length: 15 amino acids. Germline lookup yields CDR1 MGHDK and CDR2 SYGVNS. Here the CDR3 reads CASSVIGQGRYGYTF. The CDR3 DNA follows: TGTGCCAGCAGTGTGATAGGACAGGGGAGGTATGGCTACACCTTC.

This chain links TRBV5-1 with TRBJ2-5, with 13 positions matching TRBD2. The CDR3 sequence is 16 residues long. Trimming cost V 4 bases and J 3 bases; bases outside gene matches: 6. CDR1 is SGHRS and CDR2 is YFSETQ in the germline V gene. The CDR3 nucleotides are TGCGCCAGCAGCGAACGGACTAGCGGGAGAGAAGAGACCCAGTACTTC. Protein product: CASSERTSGREETQYF.

The chain combines TRBV2 with TRBJ2-1; a possible D gene is TRBD2 (5 bases). CDR3 length: 14 residues. Trimming shortened V by 6 bases and J by 7 bases, and 16 bases separated the two germline ends. CDR1 SNHLY and CDR2 FYNNEI come from the germline V gene. CDR3: CASRVIAQPNEQFF. The DNA for the CDR3 is TGTGCCAGCAGGGTTATAGCGCAGCCGAATGAGCAGTTCTTC.

V is TRBV11-2 and J is TRBJ2-2; 9 bases fit TRBD2. Trimming removed 0 bases from V and 4 bases from J; junction bases left unmatched: 6. This CDR3 has 17 amino acids. Germline V gene lookup returns CDR1 SGHAT and CDR2 FQNNGV. CDR3 amino acids: CASSLDRLAGLTGELFF. The CDR3 DNA reads as TGTGCCAGCAGCTTAGATAGGCTAGCGGGACTCACCGGGGAGCTGTTTTTT. Supplemented by reference TRBV11-2 and TRBJ2-2, the full variable domain reads EAGVAQSPRYKIIEKRQSVAFWCNPISGHATLYWYQQILGQGPKLLIQFQNNGVVDDSQLPKDRFSAERLKGVDSTLKIQPAKLEDSAVYLCASSLDRLAGLTGELFFGEGSRLTVL.